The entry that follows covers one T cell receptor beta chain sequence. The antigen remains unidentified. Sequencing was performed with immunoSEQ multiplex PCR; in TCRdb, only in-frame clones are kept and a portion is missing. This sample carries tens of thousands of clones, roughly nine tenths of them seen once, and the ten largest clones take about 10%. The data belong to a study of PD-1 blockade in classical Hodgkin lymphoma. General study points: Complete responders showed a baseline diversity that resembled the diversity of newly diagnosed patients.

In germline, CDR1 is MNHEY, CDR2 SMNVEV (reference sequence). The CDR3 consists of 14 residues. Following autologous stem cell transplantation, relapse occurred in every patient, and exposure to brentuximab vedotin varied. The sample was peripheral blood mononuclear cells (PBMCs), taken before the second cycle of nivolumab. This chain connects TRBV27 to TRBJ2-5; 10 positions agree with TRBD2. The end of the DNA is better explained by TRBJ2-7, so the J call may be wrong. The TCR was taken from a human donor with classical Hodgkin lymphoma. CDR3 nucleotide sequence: TGTGCCAGCACAAATAGCGGGAGGACCAACGAGCAGTACTTC. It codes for CASTNSGRTNEQYF.